Following are 28 T cell receptor beta chains from one sample sequenced in a study of read filtering for tumor transcriptome and immune sequencing. The library was built from 400 ng RNA with molecular barcoded adaptors for alpha/delta and beta/gamma chains. TCRdb reanalysed the reads using MiXCR and keeps one entry per CDR3 protein. The sample holds more than 100,000 distinct CDR3 sequences, approximately 12% seen once. Specimen: a population of CD138-negative cells sorted from bone marrow. The receptors were sampled from a donor over 35 with multiple myeloma.

This clonotype showed up just a few times. The chain links TRBV18 to TRBJ2-1, with 12 bases identical to TRBD1. V trimming: 4 bases; J trimming: 7 bases; junction bases outside the gene matches: 8. The germline CDR1 and CDR2 sequences are KGHSH and LQKENI. The CDR3 contains 16 residues. As DNA, the CDR3 is TGTGCCAGCTCACTAAGCCGGGACAGGGGGCCAAATGAGCAGTTCTTC. It specifies CASSLSRDRGPNEQFF.

As regards this clonotype: A much larger clone sits a single nucleotide away, making a read error possible. This CDR3 is CTSSYSGSGRNEQFF. The CDR3, as DNA: TGTACCAGCAGTTACTCGGGTAGCGGGAGGAATGAGCAGTTCTTC. The chain links TRBV6-2 or TRBV6-3 to TRBJ2-1; 10 nucleotides line up with TRBD2. This CDR3 is 15 amino acids long. Germline assignment: CDR1 MNHEY and CDR2 SVGEGT.

At least ten counts were recorded for this clonotype. This sequence joins TRBV12-3 or TRBV12-4 and TRBJ1-1, with no clear D. Trimming stripped 1 base from V and 8 bases from J, with 8 bases between. The length of the CDR3 is 12 residues. CDR3 sequence: CASSLGAAEAFF. In DNA form, the CDR3 reads TGTGCCAGCAGTTTAGGGGCAGCAGAAGCTTTCTTT.

Note on this clonotype: A much larger clone is a single base away; this may be a read error. This chain connects TRBV20-1 to TRBJ2-7; D is unresolved. This CDR3 spans 15 amino acids. Germline assignment: CDR1 DFQATT and CDR2 SNEGSKA (reference sequence). The CDR3 sequence is CSARETQTGSYERYF. Written as DNA, the CDR3 is TGCAGTGCTAGAGAGACTCAGACTGGGTCCTACGAGCGGTACTTC.

This clonotype showed up many times. The CDR3 bases are TGCAGCGTTGAATTTGGACTAGCGGTGCTCTTCTTC. Translating it yields CSVEFGLAVLFF. The rearrangement joins TRBV29-1 to TRBJ2-1; 10 bases map to TRBD2. There are 12 residues in the CDR3. The J segment lost 16 bases and the V segment lost 2 bases, leaving 8 bases of the junction unmatched. CDR1 SQVTM and CDR2 ANQGSEA come from the germline V gene.

This clonotype appeared many times. The V call is TRBV9, the J call TRBJ1-4, with 10 nucleotides matching TRBD1. The CDR3 totals 17 residues. The V gene's germline CDR1 is SGDLS and CDR2 YYNGEE. The J segment lost 3 bases and the V segment lost 0 bases, leaving 5 bases of the junction unmatched. CDR3 residues: CASSVEGQGLANEKLFF. The CDR3 DNA is TGTGCCAGCAGCGTAGAGGGACAGGGGTTGGCTAATGAAAAACTGTTTTTT.

This clonotype has at least ten counts. The rearrangement links TRBV5-6 to TRBJ2-7; possibly TRBD2 for D (5 bases). V lost 4 bases, J lost 1 base, and 12 bases lay in between. CDR3 size: 14 residues. Germline assignment: CDR1 SGHDT and CDR2 YYEEEE. This chain's CDR3 is CASSRPGISYEQYF. The CDR3 nucleotides are TGTGCCAGCAGCCGTCCCGGGATTTCCTACGAGCAGTACTTC.

This clonotype was recorded a few times. The chain uses TRBV6-5 and TRBJ2-1; D not certain. The CDR3 is 14 amino acids. The V gene lost 8 bases and the J gene lost 5 bases, with 16 bases spanning the gap. CDR1 is MNHEY and CDR2 is SVGAGI in the germline V gene. DNA for the CDR3: TGTGCCAGCGCCCTCTGGGGTAACGACAATGAGCAGTTCTTC. Encoded protein: CASALWGNDNEQFF.

This clonotype occurred many times. This chain joins TRBV19 and TRBJ1-1; 7 nucleotides match TRBD1. This CDR3 region has 14 residues. Germline-derived CDR1 and CDR2 are LNHDA and SQIVND (reference sequence). The ends lost 7 bases at V and 1 base at J; junction bases unmatched: 6. In DNA form, the CDR3 reads TGTGCCAGTAAGGGGGCGGACAGGAACACTGAAGCTTTCTTT. Its translation: CASKGADRNTEAFF.

This clonotype occurred many times. In DNA, the CDR3 is TGCAGCGTTTCCCCCGGCTGGGGGTCCTACGAGCAGTACTTC. Amino acid sequence: CSVSPGWGSYEQYF. This chain uses TRBV29-1 with TRBJ2-7; either TRBD1 or TRBD2 may fit D (5 bases each). The ends were cut back, 5 bases at V and 1 base at J, with 15 bases in the middle. CDR3 size: 14 residues. In germline, CDR1 is SQVTM, CDR2 ANQGSEA.

This clonotype was counted ten times or more. This chain joins TRBV29-1 and TRBJ2-5; maybe TRBD1 (6 bases). Germline loops: CDR1 SQVTM, CDR2 ANQGSEA. The CDR3 contains 12 residues. Trimming shortened V by 7 bases and J by 0 bases, and 9 bases separated the two germline ends. CDR3: CSAGQNQETQYF. CDR3 DNA: TGCAGCGCTGGACAGAACCAAGAGACCCAGTACTTC.

This clonotype has a count of ten or more. The rearrangement joins TRBV29-1 to TRBJ2-7, with D possibly TRBD2 on 6 matching bases. This CDR3 comprises 11 residues. The germline V gene has CDR1 SQVTM and CDR2 ANQGSEA. The V gene lost 6 bases and the J gene lost 12 bases, with 18 bases spanning the gap. The CDR3 bases are TGCAGCGTCCAAAAGGAGGGCCTTCGGTACTTC. This translates into CSVQKEGLRYF.

This clonotype was observed many times. The rearrangement uses TRBV13 and TRBJ2-7; a weak D match, TRBD2 (7 bases). CDR3 size: 13 residues. Per germline, CDR1 PRHDT and CDR2 FYEKMQ (reference sequence). Trimming left V 5 bases short and J 3 bases short, with 11 bases between. For the CDR3, the DNA is TGTGCCAGCAGCGGGAGGGGGAACTACGAGCAGTACTTC. This encodes CASSGRGNYEQYF. The whole variable domain, remainder taken from reference TRBV13 and TRBJ2-7, is AAGVIQSPRHLIKEKRETATLKCYPIPRHDTVYWYQQGPGQDPQFLISFYEKMQSDKGSIPDRFSAQQFSDYHSELNMSSLELGDSALYFCASSGRGNYEQYFGPGTRLTVT.

This clonotype occurred many times. The chain joins TRBV7-9 to TRBJ2-2; D is possibly TRBD2 (6 bases). Germline V lookup: CDR1 SEHNR, CDR2 FQNEAQ (reference sequence). The V and J ends lost 5 bases and 6 bases respectively, with 10 bases between them. This CDR3 spans 13 amino acids. The DNA of the CDR3 is TGTGCCAGCAGCCGTCTAGCGCCCGGGGAGCTGTTTTTT. Translated: CASSRLAPGELFF. Full variable domain (outside the CDR3, taken from reference TRBV7-9 and TRBJ2-2): DTGVSQNPRHKITKRGQNVTFRCDPISEHNRLYWYRQTLGQGPEFLTYFQNEAQLEKSRLLSDRFSAERPKGSFSTLEIQRTEQGDSAMYLCASSRLAPGELFFGEGSRLTVL.

A note on this clonotype: With a much larger clone just one base away, this may be a read error. The chain recombines TRBV18 with TRBJ2-1; D gene uncertain. The CDR3 consists of 14 residues. From germline, CDR1 is KGHSH and CDR2 LQKENI. This CDR3 is CASSPPRPYNEQLF. The CDR3 DNA is TGTGCCAGCTCACCGCCAAGGCCCTACAATGAGCAGCTCTTC. The whole variable domain, remainder taken from reference TRBV18 and TRBJ2-1, is NAGVMQNPRHLVRRRGQEARLRCSPMKGHSHVYWYRQLPEEGLKFMVYLQKENIIDESGMPKERFSAEFPKEGPSILRIQQVVRGDSAAYFCASSPPRPYNEQLFGPGTRLTVL.

A few counts support this clonotype. A much larger clonotype is one base distant, so this may be a read error. The chain links TRBV6-1 to TRBJ2-1; the D gene is possibly TRBD2 (5 bases). Germline V gene lookup returns CDR1 MNHNS and CDR2 SASEGT. This CDR3 is 12 amino acids long. Trimming left V 6 bases short and J 12 bases short, with 15 bases between. The CDR3 region is CASSSTRLGQFF. The CDR3 nucleotides are TGTGCCAGCAGCTCCACTAGGTTGGGGCAGTTCTTC.

This clonotype has a handful of counts. A much larger clone lies a single base off, so this may be a read error. The chain employs TRBV4-1 and TRBJ1-5; TRBD1 might be the D (6 bases). The CDR3 covers 15 residues. Germline values: CDR1 MGHRA, CDR2 YSYEKL. V was pared by 1 base and J by 3 bases, with 10 bases between. The CDR3 nucleotides read TGCGCCAGCAGCCAAGTTGGGGGGCCCAATCAGCCCCAGCATTTT. Its translation is CASSQVGGPNQPQHF.

There are many counts of this clonotype. This rearrangement joins TRBV20-1 to TRBJ2-3; TRBD2 aligns across 10 bases. The CDR3 sequence is 16 residues long. V was clipped by 1 base and J by 6 bases; unmatched bases: 10. In germline, CDR1 is DFQATT, CDR2 SNEGSKA (reference sequence). The CDR3 DNA sequence: TGCAGTGCTAGAGCCCCCCTAGCGGGAGTAGCGGATACGCAGTATTTT. The encoded protein is CSARAPLAGVADTQYF.

V is TRBV10-3 and J is TRBJ2-5; D not certain. The ends were cut back, 1 base at V and 5 bases at J, with 2 bases in the middle. The length of the CDR3 is 11 residues. The germline gives CDR1 ENHRY, CDR2 SYGVKD. CDR3 in DNA: TGTGCCATCAGTGAGTTGGAGACCCAGTACTTC. Its translation is CAISELETQYF.

The table lists this clonotype with many counts. The chain carries TRBV11-1 and TRBJ1-6, with a possible D match to TRBD1 (5 bases). The CDR3 is 13 amino acids. Germline values: CDR1 SGHAT, CDR2 FQDESV (reference sequence). Trimming shortened V by 5 bases and J by 6 bases, and 8 bases separated the two germline ends. The CDR3 sequence: CASSIDSNSPLHF. The CDR3 DNA reads TGTGCCAGCAGCATTGACAGTAATTCACCCCTCCACTTT.

This clonotype was seen at least ten times. J is TRBJ2-7 and V is TRBV3-1; maybe TRBD2 (6 bases). Germline CDR1 and CDR2: LGHDT and YNNKEL (reference sequence). This CDR3 has 17 amino acids. The germline V and J ends were trimmed by 0 bases and 7 bases, with 22 bases remaining between them. The CDR3 loop is CASSQELTRDFGGEQYF. The CDR3 nucleotides read TGTGCCAGCAGCCAAGAGTTGACTCGGGACTTTGGTGGGGAGCAGTACTTC.

Notes on this clonotype: It is likely a read error, because the conserved phenylalanine at the end of the CDR3 is missing. V and J are TRBV12-3 or TRBV12-4 and TRBJ1-1, with 8 bases that match TRBD1. Unmatched junction bases numbered 10, after V lost 5 bases and J lost 5 bases. The CDR3 is made up of 15 amino acids. This CDR3 reads CASSRATGGYTEAFL. CDR3 coding DNA: TGTGCCAGCAGTCGGGCCACAGGGGGATATACTGAAGCTTTCCTT.

Comments on this clonotype: A much larger clone sits a single nucleotide away, making a read error possible. A read error is likely, as this CDR3 ends without the conserved phenylalanine or tryptophan. The rearrangement links TRBV20-1 to TRBJ1-5, with D maybe TRBD1 (5 bases). The CDR3 extends over 15 amino acids. V lost 6 bases to trimming and J lost 2 bases, with 17 bases between them. CDR1 and CDR2 from the germline V gene are DFQATT and SNEGSKA (reference sequence). The CDR3 coding sequence is TGCAGTGCGAAAGCTAGGGGTTCGGGCAATCAGCCCCAGCATCTT. Encoded protein: CSAKARGSGNQPQHL.

Only a few counts were recorded for this clonotype. A clone one base away is much larger, so this may be a read error. The V gene is TRBV20-1, the J gene TRBJ2-1; D remains unclear. This CDR3 region has 13 residues. Germline V gene data show CDR1 as DFQATT and CDR2 as SNEGSKA (reference sequence). The DNA for the CDR3 is TGCGGTGCTAGAGATACGACCAAAAATGAGCAGTTCTTC. Translated, it gives CGARDTTKNEQFF.

This clonotype was recorded many times. The chain employs TRBV7-9 and TRBJ2-7, with D unresolved. The CDR3 totals 14 residues. CDR1 is SEHNR and CDR2 is FQNEAQ in the germline V gene (reference sequence). V lost 5 bases to trimming and J lost 0 bases, with 11 bases between them. CDR3 loop: CASSLGSRSYEQYF. CDR3 bases: TGTGCCAGCAGCCTCGGCAGTCGCTCCTACGAGCAGTACTTC.

This clonotype was found a few times. Just one base apart from a much larger clone, this may be a read error. The genes are TRBV4-2 and TRBJ2-2; D is unresolved. Looked up from germline, CDR1 is LGHNA and CDR2 is YNFKEQ. CDR3 length: 14 residues. Written as DNA, the CDR3 is TGTGCCGGCAGACTTGGGGAAAACACCGGGGAGCTGTTTTTT. Its translation: CAGRLGENTGELFF.

This clonotype was seen at least ten times. The V gene is TRBV12-3 or TRBV12-4, the J gene TRBJ1-6, with a weak D call TRBD1 (5 bases). The CDR3 sequence is 15 residues long. Between the trimmed V and J ends, which lost 7 bases and 7 bases, there was a span of 17 bases. CDR3 residues: CASTQAGIANSPLHF. In nucleotides, the CDR3 is TGTGCCAGCACCCAAGCAGGGATCGCCAATTCACCCCTCCACTTT.

This clonotype came up many times. The chain links TRBV15 to TRBJ2-7; the D gene is possibly TRBD1 (6 bases). CDR3 length equals 13 residues. The germline CDR1 and CDR2 sequences are LNHNV and YYDKDF (reference sequence). Trimming took off 8 bases at V and 0 bases at J, with 11 bases between the two ends. CDR3 DNA: TGTGCCACCGGGACAAAAAGCTCCTACGAGCAGTACTTC. Protein product: CATGTKSSYEQYF.